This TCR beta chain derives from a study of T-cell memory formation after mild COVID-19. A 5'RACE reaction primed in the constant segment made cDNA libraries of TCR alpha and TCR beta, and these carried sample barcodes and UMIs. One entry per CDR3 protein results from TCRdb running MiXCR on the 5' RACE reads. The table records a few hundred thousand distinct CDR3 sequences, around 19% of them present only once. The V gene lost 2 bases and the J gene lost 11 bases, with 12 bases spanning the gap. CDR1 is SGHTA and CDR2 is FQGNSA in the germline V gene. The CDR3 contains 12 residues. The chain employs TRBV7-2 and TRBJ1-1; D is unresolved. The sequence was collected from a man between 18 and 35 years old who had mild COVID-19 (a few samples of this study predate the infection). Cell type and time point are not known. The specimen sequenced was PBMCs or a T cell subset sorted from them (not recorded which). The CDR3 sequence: CASSLPHGVAFF. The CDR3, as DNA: TGTGCCAGCAGCTTACCCCACGGGGTTGCTTTCTTT.